This TCR beta chain was observed in a study of T cells in Graves' hyperthyroidism and ophthalmopathy. This clonotype was counted at least ten times. The CDR3 has 15 amino acids. CDR1 and CDR2 (germline): SGHAT, FQNNGV. Trimming left V 3 bases short and J 5 bases short, with 15 bases between. Regions amplified from RNA transcripts were the TCR beta CDR3 regions. The HTBI primer set drove a first-round RT-PCR of the TCR CDR3. In TCRdb, the multiplex PCR reads were re-called with MiXCR into one record per CDR3 protein. The table shows 200,000 to 250,000 distinct CDR3 sequences, with 16% occurring only once.

The receptor was isolated from a woman younger than 35 with Graves' ophthalmopathy. The chain combines TRBV11-2 with TRBJ2-3; D unresolved. Sequenced material: blood. The CDR3, as DNA: TGTGCCAGCAGCTTTGGATTGGTGGGAAGAGATACGCAGTATTTT. Encoded protein: CASSFGLVGRDTQYF. The full variable domain, rest sourced from reference TRBV11-2 and TRBJ2-3, is EAGVAQSPRYKIIEKRQSVAFWCNPISGHATLYWYQQILGQGPKLLIQFQNNGVVDDSQLPKDRFSAERLKGVDSTLKIQPAKLEDSAVYLCASSFGLVGRDTQYFGPGTRLTVL.